This is a list of T cell receptor beta chains from one sample in a study of control samples from healthy donors and cancer patients. Some clones are missing from TCRdb's copy, which holds only in-frame ones; the method was immunoSEQ multiplex PCR. Of approximately 74,000 clones listed, 94% are singletons. Sequenced input: blood. The receptors stem from a woman in her 30s in good health. CDR3s include the opening cysteine and the closing phenylalanine or tryptophan. A D gene is named only where the DNA matches it firmly. Size is omitted from some rows. Given values are once, few, many or a class for expanded clones.

d_gene: NA
abundance: NA
j_gene: TRBJ1-3
v_gene: TRBV19
CDR3nt: TGTGCCAGTAGTATCTATGGAAACACCATATATTTT
CDR3aa: CASSIYGNTIYF

d_gene: TRBD1
abundance: NA
j_gene: TRBJ1-1
v_gene: TRBV30
CDR3nt: TGTGCCTTACACAGGGGGCTCTCCACTGAAGCTTTCTTT
CDR3aa: CALHRGLSTEAFF

d_gene: NA
abundance: NA
j_gene: TRBJ1-1
v_gene: TRBV11-2
CDR3nt: TGTGCCAGCAGCTTAGATAGGGCACCTGGGGCTTTCTTT
CDR3aa: CASSLDRAPGAFF

d_gene: NA
abundance: few
j_gene: TRBJ2-5
v_gene: TRBV11-3
CDR3nt: TGTGCCAGCAGCTTTGCGGGGACCAGGGAGACCCAGTACTTC
CDR3aa: CASSFAGTRETQYF

d_gene: TRBD2
abundance: NA
j_gene: TRBJ2-3
v_gene: TRBV6-6
CDR3nt: TGTGCCAGCAGTTACACGGGGGGGGCTACAGATACGCAGTATTTT
CDR3aa: CASSYTGGATDTQYF

d_gene: NA
abundance: NA
j_gene: TRBJ1-3
v_gene: TRBV7-2
CDR3nt: TGTGCCAGCAGCCTCGAGGGGGGAGGGAGAAACACCATATATTTT
CDR3aa: CASSLEGGGRNTIYF

d_gene: NA
abundance: NA
j_gene: TRBJ1-5
v_gene: TRBV19
CDR3nt: TGTGCCAGTAGTATTGTGGGGAGCCAGCCCCAGCATTTT
CDR3aa: CASSIVGSQPQHF

d_gene: NA
abundance: NA
j_gene: TRBJ2-2
v_gene: TRBV2
CDR3nt: TGTGCCAGCAGTGATAGGGACACCGGGGAGCTGTTTTTT
CDR3aa: CASSDRDTGELFF

d_gene: TRBD1
abundance: once
j_gene: TRBJ1-2
v_gene: TRBV15
CDR3nt: TGTGCCACCAGCAGAGATTTCGGGACAGCAGTTGATGGCTACACCTTC
CDR3aa: CATSRDFGTAVDGYTF

d_gene: NA
abundance: NA
j_gene: TRBJ1-1
v_gene: TRBV19
CDR3nt: TGTGCCAGTAAACATCTGAACACTGAAGCTTTCTTT
CDR3aa: CASKHLNTEAFF

d_gene: TRBD1
abundance: NA
j_gene: TRBJ1-1
v_gene: TRBV5-1
CDR3nt: TGCGCCAGCAGCGCCTTATCCCGGACAGGGGGATCAGAAGCTTTCTTT
CDR3aa: CASSALSRTGGSEAFF

d_gene: TRBD2
abundance: NA
j_gene: TRBJ2-5
v_gene: TRBV11-2
CDR3nt: TGTGCCAGCAGCTTAGATATTGGCCTAGCGGGGGAAGAGACCCAGTACTTC
CDR3aa: CASSLDIGLAGEETQYF

d_gene: TRBD1
abundance: once
j_gene: TRBJ1-4
v_gene: TRBV9
CDR3nt: TGTGCCAGCAGCTCAGGGACAGGTGACGAAAAACTGTTTTTT
CDR3aa: CASSSGTGDEKLFF

d_gene: NA
abundance: once
j_gene: TRBJ2-4
v_gene: TRBV19
CDR3nt: TGTGCCAGTAGTCAAACAGGTATTGAGGTCAAAAACATTCAGTACTTC
CDR3aa: CASSQTGIEVKNIQYF

d_gene: NA
abundance: NA
j_gene: TRBJ1-5
v_gene: TRBV6-6
CDR3nt: TGTGCCAGCAGCAACTCCGGAGACTCTAGCAATCAGCCCCAGCATTTT
CDR3aa: CASSNSGDSSNQPQHF

d_gene: NA
abundance: NA
j_gene: TRBJ1-5
v_gene: TRBV2
CDR3nt: TGTGCCAGCGGTTTGGGGGGGTTCAATCAGCCCCAGCATTTT
CDR3aa: CASGLGGFNQPQHF

d_gene: NA
abundance: NA
j_gene: TRBJ1-2
v_gene: TRBV3-1/TRBV3-2
CDR3nt: TGTGCCAGCAGCCATGGGGGAATATCAAGAGGCTACACCTTC
CDR3aa: CASSHGGISRGYTF

d_gene: NA
abundance: NA
j_gene: TRBJ1-4
v_gene: TRBV19
CDR3nt: TGTGCCAGTAGTAGAATCACAGGGTTCGGTGAAAAACTGTTTTTT
CDR3aa: CASSRITGFGEKLFF

d_gene: NA
abundance: NA
j_gene: TRBJ1-6
v_gene: TRBV10-2
CDR3nt: TGCGCCAGCAGTGAGTCGAGGGGAGGATCACCCCTCCACTTT
CDR3aa: CASSESRGGSPLHF

d_gene: NA
abundance: once
j_gene: TRBJ2-5
v_gene: TRBV7-8
CDR3nt: TGTGCCAGCAGCTTAGAAGCCTCCAAGGAGACCCAGTACTTC
CDR3aa: CASSLEASKETQYF

d_gene: TRBD2
abundance: NA
j_gene: TRBJ2-2
v_gene: TRBV25-1
CDR3nt: TGTGCCAGCAGTGAAGGGGGACTAGACACCGGGGAGCTGTTTTTT
CDR3aa: CASSEGGLDTGELFF

d_gene: TRBD2
abundance: once
j_gene: TRBJ2-3
v_gene: TRBV18
CDR3nt: TGTGCCAGCTCACCACAAGGACTAGCGGAAAGGGGGGATACGCAGTATTTT
CDR3aa: CASSPQGLAERGDTQYF

d_gene: TRBD2
abundance: NA
j_gene: TRBJ2-3
v_gene: TRBV7-6
CDR3nt: TGTGCCAGCAGCTTAGGGAGAGCGGGGGAACGCACAGATACGCAGTATTTT
CDR3aa: CASSLGRAGERTDTQYF

d_gene: NA
abundance: NA
j_gene: TRBJ1-5
v_gene: TRBV19
CDR3nt: TGTGCCAGTAGTAGGCGGGCGGGACAGCCCCAGCATTTT
CDR3aa: CASSRRAGQPQHF

d_gene: TRBD1
abundance: NA
j_gene: TRBJ1-5
v_gene: TRBV20-1
CDR3nt: TGCAGTGCTTGTGACAGGGTTGGTCAGCCCCAGCATTTT
CDR3aa: CSACDRVGQPQHF

d_gene: TRBD1
abundance: NA
j_gene: TRBJ2-1
v_gene: TRBV5-4
CDR3nt: TGTGCCAGCAGCCCGGGGACAGGGACCTACAATGAGCAGTTCTTC
CDR3aa: CASSPGTGTYNEQFF

d_gene: TRBD1
abundance: NA
j_gene: TRBJ2-1
v_gene: TRBV5-4
CDR3nt: TGTGCCAGCAGCTGGATAGGACAGGGGGAGAACAATGAGCAGTTCTTC
CDR3aa: CASSWIGQGENNEQFF

d_gene: NA
abundance: NA
j_gene: TRBJ1-2
v_gene: TRBV7-2
CDR3nt: TGTGCCAGCAGCTTGGCAGGGTCTTACTATGGCTACACCTTC
CDR3aa: CASSLAGSYYGYTF

d_gene: NA
abundance: NA
j_gene: TRBJ1-3
v_gene: TRBV4-1
CDR3nt: TGCGCCAGCAGCCAAGCTCCAACCCAGAGGACTGGAAACACCATATATTTT
CDR3aa: CASSQAPTQRTGNTIYF

d_gene: NA
abundance: NA
j_gene: TRBJ2-2
v_gene: TRBV21-1
CDR3nt: TGTGCCAGCAGCTCGCGGGTCATACCGAGCGAACACCGGGGAGCTGTTTTT
CDR3aa: CASSSRVIPSEHRGAVF

d_gene: NA
abundance: NA
j_gene: TRBJ1-6
v_gene: TRBV30
CDR3nt: TGTGCCTGGAGTCCCGGGACGTCGACGTCACCCCTCCACTTT
CDR3aa: CAWSPGTSTSPLHF

d_gene: NA
abundance: NA
j_gene: TRBJ1-1
v_gene: TRBV28
CDR3nt: TGTGCCAGCAGCGTACAGGAGCCCGTTGAAGCTTTCTTT
CDR3aa: CASSVQEPVEAFF

d_gene: NA
abundance: NA
j_gene: TRBJ1-3
v_gene: TRBV2
CDR3nt: TGTGCCAGCAGTGAAGACAGCCTTGGAAACACCATATATTTT
CDR3aa: CASSEDSLGNTIYF

d_gene: TRBD2
abundance: few
j_gene: TRBJ2-7
v_gene: TRBV9
CDR3nt: TGTGCCAGCAGCTCCGGGACTAGAGGCTGGGAGCAGTACTTC
CDR3aa: CASSSGTRGWEQYF

d_gene: TRBD1
abundance: few
j_gene: TRBJ2-5
v_gene: TRBV6-6
CDR3nt: TGTGCCAGCAGTAAGGACAGGGGAGGAGAGACCCAGTACTTC
CDR3aa: CASSKDRGGETQYF

d_gene: NA
abundance: NA
j_gene: TRBJ2-3
v_gene: TRBV19
CDR3nt: TGTGCCAGTGCCGGTTTGACCACAGATACGCAGTATTTT
CDR3aa: CASAGLTTDTQYF

d_gene: NA
abundance: NA
j_gene: TRBJ1-1
v_gene: TRBV5-6
CDR3nt: TGTGCCAGCAGTTTGGGACGGCTGAACACTGAAGCTTTCTTT
CDR3aa: CASSLGRLNTEAFF

d_gene: NA
abundance: NA
j_gene: TRBJ1-4
v_gene: TRBV3-1/TRBV3-2
CDR3nt: TGTGCCAGCAGCCAAGTAATAAGGGGAGTGGCTAATGAAAAACTGTTTTTT
CDR3aa: CASSQVIRGVANEKLFF

d_gene: TRBD1
abundance: NA
j_gene: TRBJ1-5
v_gene: TRBV5-1
CDR3nt: TGCGCCAGCAGCCAATCAGGGGGCGAACAGCCCCAGCATTTT
CDR3aa: CASSQSGGEQPQHF

d_gene: NA
abundance: NA
j_gene: TRBJ1-5
v_gene: TRBV19
CDR3nt: TGTGCCAGCAGAATTTGGAATCAGCCCCAGCATTTT
CDR3aa: CASRIWNQPQHF

d_gene: NA
abundance: NA
j_gene: TRBJ1-2
v_gene: TRBV7-2
CDR3nt: TGTGCCAGCCTGGGCGGTAATAACTATGGCTACACCTTC
CDR3aa: CASLGGNNYGYTF

d_gene: NA
abundance: once
j_gene: TRBJ2-4
v_gene: TRBV28
CDR3nt: TGTGCCAGCAGTTTTAGGGCAATCGTGGACAAAAACATTCAGTACTTC
CDR3aa: CASSFRAIVDKNIQYF

d_gene: TRBD1
abundance: NA
j_gene: TRBJ2-1
v_gene: TRBV30
CDR3nt: TGTGCCCAAACAGGGGGTTCCTACAATGAGCAGTTCTTC
CDR3aa: CAQTGGSYNEQFF

d_gene: NA
abundance: NA
j_gene: TRBJ1-4
v_gene: TRBV3-1/TRBV3-2
CDR3nt: TGTGCCAGCAGCCACAGGGACGGAGAAAAACTGTTTTTT
CDR3aa: CASSHRDGEKLFF

d_gene: TRBD1
abundance: few
j_gene: TRBJ2-1
v_gene: TRBV27
CDR3nt: TGTGCCAGCAGTAGGACAGGGCCCAACTACAATGAGCAGTTCTTC
CDR3aa: CASSRTGPNYNEQFF

d_gene: NA
abundance: NA
j_gene: TRBJ1-5
v_gene: TRBV12-3/TRBV12-4
CDR3nt: TGTGCCAGCAGTTTAAGGGTTTATCAGCCCCAGCATTTT
CDR3aa: CASSLRVYQPQHF

d_gene: NA
abundance: NA
j_gene: TRBJ2-1
v_gene: TRBV27
CDR3nt: TGTGCCAGCAGGACGGAGGGAAATGAGCAGTTCTTC
CDR3aa: CASRTEGNEQFF

d_gene: NA
abundance: NA
j_gene: TRBJ1-1
v_gene: TRBV4-1
CDR3nt: TGCGCCAGCAGCCAGAACTGGGGGACGTGGGACACTGAAGCTTTCTTT
CDR3aa: CASSQNWGTWDTEAFF

d_gene: NA
abundance: NA
j_gene: TRBJ1-2
v_gene: TRBV5-1
CDR3nt: TGCGCCAGCAGCTTGGGACAAGATGGGGACTATGGCTACACCTTC
CDR3aa: CASSLGQDGDYGYTF

d_gene: NA
abundance: NA
j_gene: TRBJ1-5
v_gene: TRBV28
CDR3nt: TGTGCCATTCACGGGAGCAATCAGCCCCAGCATTTT
CDR3aa: CAIHGSNQPQHF

d_gene: NA
abundance: NA
j_gene: TRBJ2-7
v_gene: TRBV5-1
CDR3nt: TGCGCCAGCAGCTTGGCCGGAGGGGGCGATTTCGAGCAGTACTTC
CDR3aa: CASSLAGGGDFEQYF

d_gene: NA
abundance: NA
j_gene: TRBJ1-6
v_gene: TRBV10-2
CDR3nt: TGCGCCAGCGGTCAGAGCTCCTATAATTCACCCCTCCACTTT
CDR3aa: CASGQSSYNSPLHF

d_gene: NA
abundance: once
j_gene: TRBJ2-6
v_gene: TRBV30
CDR3nt: TGTGCCTGGTTGTTAGGCGGCTCCTCTGGGGCCAACGTCCTGACTTTC
CDR3aa: CAWLLGGSSGANVLTF

d_gene: NA
abundance: once
j_gene: TRBJ1-1
v_gene: TRBV6-6
CDR3nt: TGTGCCACGGGACGATGGGTGAACACTGAAGCTTTCTTT
CDR3aa: CATGRWVNTEAFF

d_gene: TRBD1
abundance: NA
j_gene: TRBJ1-4
v_gene: TRBV6-5
CDR3nt: TGTGCCAGCAGACTTGACAGGGCCACTAATGAAAAACTGTTTTTT
CDR3aa: CASRLDRATNEKLFF

d_gene: NA
abundance: NA
j_gene: TRBJ1-1
v_gene: TRBV15
CDR3nt: TGTGCCACCAGCAGAGGGCACAACACTGAAGCTTTCTTT
CDR3aa: CATSRGHNTEAFF

d_gene: NA
abundance: NA
j_gene: TRBJ1-4
v_gene: TRBV24-1
CDR3nt: TGTGCCACCAGTGATGGGACTGGCCTTGCTAATGAAAAACTGTTTTTT
CDR3aa: CATSDGTGLANEKLFF

d_gene: NA
abundance: NA
j_gene: TRBJ2-4
v_gene: TRBV28
CDR3nt: TGTGCCAGCAGTGAAGCGTCCACCGGGGCCAAAAACATTCAGTACTTC
CDR3aa: CASSEASTGAKNIQYF